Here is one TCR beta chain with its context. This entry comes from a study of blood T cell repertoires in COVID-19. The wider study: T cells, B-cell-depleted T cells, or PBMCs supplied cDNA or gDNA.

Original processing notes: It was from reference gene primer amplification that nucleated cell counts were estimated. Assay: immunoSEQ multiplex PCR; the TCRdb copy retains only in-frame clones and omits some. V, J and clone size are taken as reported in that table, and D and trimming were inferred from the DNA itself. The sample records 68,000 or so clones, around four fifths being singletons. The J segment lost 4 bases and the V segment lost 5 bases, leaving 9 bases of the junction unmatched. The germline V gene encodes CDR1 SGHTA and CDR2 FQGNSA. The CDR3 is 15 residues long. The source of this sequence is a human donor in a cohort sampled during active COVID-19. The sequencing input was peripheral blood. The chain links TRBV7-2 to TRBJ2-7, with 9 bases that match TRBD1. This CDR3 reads CASSVGGTGKYEQYF. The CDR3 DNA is TGTGCCAGCAGCGTAGGGGGGACAGGGAAATACGAGCAGTACTTC.